Described below is a single T cell receptor (beta chain) sequence and its context. Other DNA sequences in the sample encode the same CDR3. The sample originates from a study of blood T cell repertoires in COVID-19. Assay used: immunoSEQ multiplex PCR; TCRdb lists only in-frame clones, some missing. The table includes approximately 300,000 clones, 89% detected once. Recovered status in Cohort 3 required two negative PCRs, clearance, or symptom resolution. After removal of 4 bases from V and 2 bases from J, the junction contained 4 bases not matched to a gene. Germline values: CDR1 SGDLS, CDR2 YYNGEE. The CDR3 extends over 14 amino acids.

The chain carries TRBV9 and TRBJ1-1; 8 nucleotides line up with TRBD1. The sequence came from a man aged 55 to 69 who had recovered from COVID-19. Sequencing was performed on PBMCs or T cells enriched from blood (not recorded which). The CDR3 DNA follows: TGTGCCAGCAGCCTCGGACAGGGAAACACTGAAGCTTTCTTT. This codes for CASSLGQGNTEAFF.